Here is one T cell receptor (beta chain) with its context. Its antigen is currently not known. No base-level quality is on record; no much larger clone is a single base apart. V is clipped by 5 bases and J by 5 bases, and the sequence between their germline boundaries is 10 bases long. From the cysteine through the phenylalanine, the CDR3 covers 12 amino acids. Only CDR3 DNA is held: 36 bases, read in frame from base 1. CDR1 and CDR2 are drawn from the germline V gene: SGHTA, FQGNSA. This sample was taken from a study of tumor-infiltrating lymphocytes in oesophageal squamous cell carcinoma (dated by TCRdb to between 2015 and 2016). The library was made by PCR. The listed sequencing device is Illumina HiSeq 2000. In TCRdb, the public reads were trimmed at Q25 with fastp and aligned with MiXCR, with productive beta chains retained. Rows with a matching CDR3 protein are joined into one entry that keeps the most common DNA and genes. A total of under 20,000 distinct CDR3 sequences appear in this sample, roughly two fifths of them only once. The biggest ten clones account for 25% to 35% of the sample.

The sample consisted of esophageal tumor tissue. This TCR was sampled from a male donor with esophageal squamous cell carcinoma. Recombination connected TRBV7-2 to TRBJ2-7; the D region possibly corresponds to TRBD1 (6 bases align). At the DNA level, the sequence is TGTGCCAGCAGCCCGTGGACAGACGAGCAGTACTTC. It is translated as CASSPWTDEQYF.